The 13 T cell receptor beta chains below all came from one sample that was sequenced in a study of early T cells in non-severe SARS-CoV-2 infection. TCRdb reprocessed the 5' RACE reads via MiXCR and lists one record per CDR3 protein. The sample lists some 66,000 distinct CDR3 sequences, over 8% seen once, with approximately 3% in the top ten. The sequencing input was whole blood. Receptors were obtained from an adult who was a healthcare worker with PCR-confirmed SARS-CoV-2 infection or an uninfected control (not recorded which).

This clonotype was observed a few times. The genes are TRBV5-1 and TRBJ2-7, with 11 bases lining up with TRBD2. Per germline, CDR1 SGHRS and CDR2 YFSETQ. The CDR3 has 15 residues. Germline trimming cut 0 bases from V and 5 bases from J; bases unmatched to any gene: 4. CDR3 nucleotides: TGCGCCAGCAGCTTGGAGGGTAGCGGGAGGGACGAGCAGTACTTC. Protein product: CASSLEGSGRDEQYF.

The sample holds a few counts of this clonotype. This chain links TRBV20-1 with TRBJ2-7, with 10 bases aligning to TRBD1. The V and J ends lost 3 bases and 3 bases, in that order; junction bases with no gene match: 5. The germline CDR1 and CDR2 sequences are DFQATT and SNEGSKA (reference sequence). The CDR3 is 14 amino acids. The CDR3 DNA reads as TGCAGTGCTAGCTGGGACAGGGGCGTCTACGAGCAGTACTTC. It yields the protein CSASWDRGVYEQYF.

This clonotype was counted many times. The CDR3 region is CASSLAEAGYSPLHF. CDR3 nucleotide sequence: TGTGCCAGCAGCTTAGCGGAAGCAGGATATTCACCCCTCCACTTT. The chain is built from TRBV7-9 and TRBJ1-6; D not resolved. The CDR3 is 15 amino acids. Germline V gene data show CDR1 as SEHNR and CDR2 as FQNEAQ (reference sequence). Trimming shortened V by 0 bases and J by 8 bases, and 11 bases separated the two germline ends.

In its sample, this clonotype was seen many times. The chain employs TRBV4-3 and TRBJ2-3; D uncertain. The CDR3 sequence is 16 residues long. Per the germline V gene, CDR1 is LGHNA and CDR2 is YSLEER. V lost 4 bases, J lost 0 bases, and 14 bases lay in between. For the CDR3, the DNA is TGCGCCAGCAGCCCCCGCACCTTTTCTAGCACAGATACGCAGTATTTT. Its protein product is CASSPRTFSSTDTQYF.

In its sample, this clonotype was seen a few times. The CDR3 here is CASRVIEKLFF. CDR3 nucleotides: TGTGCCAGCAGAGTCATTGAAAAACTGTTTTTT. This chain links TRBV2 with TRBJ1-4, with D unresolved. V shed 6 bases and J shed 7 bases, with 6 bases lying between them. Per germline, CDR1 SNHLY and CDR2 FYNNEI. The CDR3 has 11 amino acids. The complete variable domain, with remaining parts taken from reference TRBV2 and TRBJ1-4, reads EPEVTQTPSHQVTQMGQEVILRCVPISNHLYFYWYRQILGQKVEFLVSFYNNEISEKSEIFDDQFSVERPDGSNFTLKIRSTKLEDSAMYFCASRVIEKLFFGSGTQLSVL.

This clonotype came up many times. The V call is TRBV15, the J call TRBJ2-7, with 9 bases identical to TRBD1. V was clipped by 3 bases and J by 0 bases; unmatched bases: 3. Germline CDR1 reads LNHNV; CDR2 reads YYDKDF (reference sequence). The CDR3 extends over 15 amino acids. CDR3 coding DNA: TGTGCCACCAGCAGGAACAGGGGGCCCTCCTACGAGCAGTACTTC. Protein product: CATSRNRGPSYEQYF. Variable domain in full (rest from reference TRBV15 and TRBJ2-7): DAMVIQNPRYQVTQFGKPVTLSCSQTLNHNVMYWYQQKSSQAPKLLFHYYDKDFNNEADTPDNFQSRRPNTSFCFLDIRSPGLGDTAMYLCATSRNRGPSYEQYFGPGTRLTVT.

This clonotype was counted a few times. This sequence joins TRBV20-1 and TRBJ2-7, with a weak D call TRBD2 (6 bases). CDR3 length equals 14 residues. CDR1 and CDR2 (germline): DFQATT, SNEGSKA (reference sequence). V lost 0 bases, J lost 2 bases, and 11 bases lay in between. For the CDR3, the DNA is TGCAGTGCTAGAGAATCGGGAGATACCTACGAGCAGTACTTC. It specifies CSARESGDTYEQYF.

This clonotype was observed at least ten times. V gene TRBV20-1 combines with J gene TRBJ1-5, with 7 bases matching TRBD1. Germline loops: CDR1 DFQATT, CDR2 SNEGSKA (reference sequence). The CDR3 extends over 14 amino acids. Unmatched junction bases numbered 9, after V lost 5 bases and J lost 5 bases. CDR3 sequence (DNA): TGCAGTGCTGCGGAGGGGGCAGGGGATCAGCCCCAGCATTTT. This gives the protein CSAAEGAGDQPQHF.

Many counts were recorded for this clonotype. This sequence joins TRBV29-1 and TRBJ1-1; D gene ambiguous. Trimming removed 0 bases at V and 6 bases at J, with 14 bases between. Germline V gene sequence: CDR1 SQVTM, CDR2 ANQGSEA. CDR3 length: 14 amino acids. The CDR3 coding sequence is TGCAGCGTTGAAGATCGCGGATTGGAGCCTGAAGCTTTCTTT. It translates to CSVEDRGLEPEAFF.

This clonotype has ten or more counts. The CDR3 DNA follows: TGCGCCAGCAGCCTCCAAAAGGGCGGAAACACCATATATTTT. It yields the protein CASSLQKGGNTIYF. This chain joins TRBV4-3 and TRBJ1-3, with D unresolved. Trimming pared 4 bases from V and 4 bases from J, leaving 11 bases between. The CDR3 extends over 14 amino acids. The germline V gene has CDR1 LGHNA and CDR2 YSLEER.

At least ten counts were recorded for this clonotype. The CDR3 DNA sequence: TGCAGCGTTGAACGGATGGGGAAAGAGACCCAGTACTTC. Translation gives CSVERMGKETQYF. This chain uses TRBV29-1 with TRBJ2-5; D unclear. The CDR3 covers 13 residues. The V gene's germline CDR1 is SQVTM and CDR2 ANQGSEA. V was trimmed by 2 bases and J by 3 bases, leaving 10 bases between them. The variable domain in full, completed from reference TRBV29-1 and TRBJ2-5, reads SAVISQKPSRDICQRGTSLTIQCQVDSQVTMMFWYRQQPGQSLTLIATANQGSEATYESGFVIDKFPISRPNLTFSTLTVSNMSPEDSSIYLCSVERMGKETQYFGPGTRLLVL.

There are a few counts of this clonotype. The chain is built from TRBV7-9 and TRBJ1-3, with D unresolved. The germline gives CDR1 SEHNR, CDR2 FQNEAQ (reference sequence). This CDR3 spans 14 amino acids. The V and J ends lost 9 bases and 4 bases respectively, with 16 bases between them. The CDR3 sequence: CASTWGSRGNTIYF. CDR3 DNA: TGTGCCAGTACCTGGGGATCGCGCGGAAACACCATATATTTT. The full variable domain, in which reference TRBV7-9 and TRBJ1-3 provide the parts outside the CDR3, is DTGVSQNPRHKITKRGQNVTFRCDPISEHNRLYWYRQTLGQGPEFLTYFQNEAQLEKSRLLSDRFSAERPKGSFSTLEIQRTEQGDSAMYLCASTWGSRGNTIYFGEGSWLTVV.

This clonotype was recorded at least ten times. The chain employs TRBV6-5 and TRBJ1-4; TRBD1 agrees at 8 bases. This CDR3 spans 17 amino acids. V trimming: 0 bases; J trimming: 3 bases; junction bases outside the gene matches: 6. CDR1 MNHEY and CDR2 SVGAGI come from the germline V gene. CDR3 sequence: CASSYSSRGRSNEKLFF. CDR3 DNA sequence: TGTGCCAGCAGTTACTCGAGCAGGGGGCGTTCTAATGAAAAACTGTTTTTT.